These 17 T cell receptor beta chains originate from one sample sequenced in a study of blood T cell repertoires in COVID-19. Produced via immunoSEQ multiplex PCR; TCRdb's table is partial and in-frame only. The profile shows fewer than 80,000 clones, roughly four fifths of them singletons. Source material: peripheral blood. Receptor source: a woman over 75 with acute or convalescent COVID-19.

In DNA form, the CDR3 reads TGCAGCGTTGGTACTAGCGGGAGCTATGAGCAGTTCTTC. Residues: CSVGTSGSYEQFF. The chain has TRBV29-1 and TRBJ2-1; 11 positions agree with TRBD2. Germline lookup yields CDR1 SQVTM and CDR2 ANQGSEA. J gave up 8 bases and V 4 bases, and 4 bases lay outside the gene matches. The CDR3 sequence is 13 residues long.

The chain couples TRBV7-2 to TRBJ1-5; no clear D gene. Looked up from germline, CDR1 is SGHTA and CDR2 is FQGNSA. With 5 bases removed from V and 4 bases from J, the gap between germline ends came to 12 bases. The CDR3 has 14 amino acids. CDR3 region: CASSLHPVNQPQHF. The DNA of the CDR3 is TGTGCCAGCAGCCTCCACCCGGTTAATCAGCCCCAGCATTTT.

V and J are TRBV5-1 and TRBJ2-5; 8 positions agree with TRBD2. The germline V gene encodes CDR1 SGHRS and CDR2 YFSETQ. This CDR3 has 17 amino acids. With 2 bases clipped from V and 5 bases from J, the junction kept 14 bases outside the gene matches. The CDR3 DNA follows: TGCGCCAGCAGCTTAGGGGACCAGCGGGAGTGGGCCGAGACCCAGTACTTC. Amino acid sequence: CASSLGDQREWAETQYF.

This clone was found a few times. The CDR3 here is CASRKGQDYNSPLHF. The CDR3 bases are TGTGCCAGCAGAAAGGGACAGGACTATAATTCACCCCTCCACTTT. The rearrangement joins TRBV2 to TRBJ1-6; TRBD1 matches at 8 bases. Germline-derived CDR1 and CDR2 are SNHLY and FYNNEI. The length of the CDR3 is 15 residues. Trimming at V came to 6 bases and at J to 3 bases, leaving 4 bases not matched to a gene.

V usage is TRBV7-2 and J usage is TRBJ2-7; 10 nucleotides align to TRBD1. Germline V gene data show CDR1 as SGHTA and CDR2 as FQGNSA. The CDR3 loop spans 13 amino acids. With V trimmed by 3 bases and J by 5 bases, 1 base remained unmatched. CDR3 in amino acids: CASSFGTGDEQYF. CDR3 DNA: TGTGCCAGCAGCTTCGGGACAGGGGACGAGCAGTACTTC.

This clone has just one count. The J gene is TRBJ2-1, the V gene TRBV19; 7 bases align to TRBD2. The CDR3 runs 15 residues. Trimming at V came to 2 bases and at J to 4 bases, leaving 5 bases not matched to a gene. Looked up from germline, CDR1 is LNHDA and CDR2 is SQIVND (reference sequence). In DNA form, the CDR3 reads TGTGCCAGTAGTATAAGCGGGGATCGGTACAATGAGCAGTTCTTC. It specifies CASSISGDRYNEQFF. The whole variable domain, remainder taken from reference TRBV19 and TRBJ2-1, is DGGITQSPKYLFRKEGQNVTLSCEQNLNHDAMYWYRQDPGQGLRLIYYSQIVNDFQKGDIAEGYSVSREKKESFPLTVTSAQKNPTAFYLCASSISGDRYNEQFFGPGTRLTVL.

The rearrangement uses TRBV5-1 and TRBJ2-3; TRBD1 agrees at 7 bases. Losses at the gene ends were 4 bases for V and 1 base for J; bases not matched to a gene: 6. From germline, CDR1 is SGHRS and CDR2 YFSETQ. The CDR3 totals 15 residues. This CDR3 is CASSIQGPGTDTQYF. As DNA, the CDR3 is TGCGCCAGCAGCATACAGGGGCCTGGCACAGATACGCAGTATTTT. The full variable domain, in which reference TRBV5-1 and TRBJ2-3 provide the parts outside the CDR3, is KAGVTQTPRYLIKTRGQQVTLSCSPISGHRSVSWYQQTPGQGLQFLFEYFSETQRNKGNFPGRFSGRQFSNSRSEMNVSTLELGDSALYLCASSIQGPGTDTQYFGPGTRLTVL.

This rearrangement joins TRBV3-1 (or the pseudogene TRBV3-2) to TRBJ1-1, with 10 bases aligning to TRBD1. V lost 4 bases and J lost 6; bases outside the gene matches: 5. Germline V gives CDR1 LGHDT, CDR2 YNNKEL (reference sequence). The CDR3 has 14 residues. Here the CDR3 reads CASSPRDRGSEAFF. CDR3 DNA sequence: TGTGCCAGCAGCCCCCGGGACAGGGGATCTGAAGCTTTCTTT.

This clone has only a few counts. The rearrangement joins TRBV18 to TRBJ2-1, with a weak D call TRBD2 (5 bases). CDR1 and CDR2 (germline): KGHSH, LQKENI. With 6 bases removed from V and 0 bases from J, the gap between germline ends came to 15 bases. The CDR3 has 16 residues. CDR3 region: CASSLNLALSYNEQFF. CDR3 coding DNA: TGTGCCAGCTCCCTTAACCTAGCCCTCTCCTACAATGAGCAGTTCTTC.

The J gene is TRBJ1-4, the V gene TRBV19; 7 bases are a match to TRBD1. The CDR3 runs to 15 residues. Germline CDR1 and CDR2: LNHDA and SQIVND (reference sequence). Losses at the gene ends were 5 bases for V and 5 bases for J; bases not matched to a gene: 8. The CDR3 loop reads CASSGSGTENEKLFF. CDR3 nucleotides: TGTGCCAGTAGTGGTTCAGGGACAGAGAATGAAAAACTGTTTTTT.

The rearrangement uses TRBV18 and TRBJ2-3; D might be TRBD1 (6 bases). This CDR3 is 14 amino acids long. Germline-derived CDR1 and CDR2 are KGHSH and LQKENI. Trimming left V 2 bases short and J 1 base short, with 7 bases between. DNA for the CDR3: TGTGCCAGCTCACCATACAGGGGCACAGATACGCAGTATTTT. It translates to CASSPYRGTDTQYF.

The count of this clone is one. The chain combines TRBV29-1 with TRBJ2-5; 14 nucleotides agree with TRBD2. The CDR3 runs to 14 residues. Trimming at V came to 5 bases and at J to 5 bases, leaving 4 bases not matched to a gene. CDR1 SQVTM and CDR2 ANQGSEA come from the germline V gene. CDR3 nucleotides: TGCAGCGTTCGACTAGCGGGAGGGGGGGAGACCCAGTACTTC. Its protein is CSVRLAGGGETQYF.

The chain uses TRBV5-4 and TRBJ1-6; 7 nucleotides match TRBD1. The CDR3 runs to 17 residues. J lost 3 bases, V lost 0 bases, and 6 bases had no gene match. Germline CDR1 is SGHNT and CDR2 is YYREEE (reference sequence). DNA of the CDR3: TGTGCCAGCAGCTTGGGATCCGGGACAGACTATAATTCACCCCTCCACTTT. Encoded protein: CASSLGSGTDYNSPLHF.

This clone was counted once. The chain carries TRBV28 and TRBJ2-2; 8 bases match TRBD2. With V trimmed by 2 bases and J by 1 base, 3 bases remained unmatched. The CDR3 runs 16 residues. Germline CDR1 MDHEN, CDR2 SYDVKM. This CDR3 is CASSLRGLGNTGELFF. CDR3 coding DNA: TGTGCCAGCAGTTTAAGGGGACTAGGGAACACCGGGGAGCTGTTTTTT.

This clone was seen only once. The chain couples TRBV11-2 to TRBJ2-7; TRBD1 aligns across 8 bases. The CDR3 has 16 amino acids. V shed 5 bases and J 6 bases; nucleotides not matched to a gene: 15. Germline V gene data show CDR1 as SGHAT and CDR2 as FQNNGV. The CDR3 loop is CASSPLLRQGLSEQYF. The DNA of the CDR3 is TGTGCCAGCAGCCCCCTCTTGCGACAGGGGCTGTCCGAGCAGTACTTC.

The gene calls are TRBV9 and TRBJ1-2; 10 bases match TRBD1. The CDR3 is 16 amino acids. CDR1 is SGDLS and CDR2 is YYNGEE in the germline V gene. Trimming took 0 bases from V and 6 from J; bases not matched to a gene: 8. CDR3: CASSVVPGTGVHGYTF. For the CDR3, the DNA is TGTGCCAGCAGCGTAGTCCCGGGGACAGGGGTCCATGGCTACACCTTC.

This clone was detected a few times. The chain links TRBV19 to TRBJ1-2; 9 nucleotides match TRBD1. CDR1 is LNHDA and CDR2 is SQIVND in the germline V gene (reference sequence). The CDR3 totals 15 residues. Trimming cost V 7 bases and J 8 bases; bases outside gene matches: 14. As DNA, the CDR3 is TGTGCCAGTACGGGACAGGGATCCCGGGGGACGGGCTACACCTTC. Protein: CASTGQGSRGTGYTF.